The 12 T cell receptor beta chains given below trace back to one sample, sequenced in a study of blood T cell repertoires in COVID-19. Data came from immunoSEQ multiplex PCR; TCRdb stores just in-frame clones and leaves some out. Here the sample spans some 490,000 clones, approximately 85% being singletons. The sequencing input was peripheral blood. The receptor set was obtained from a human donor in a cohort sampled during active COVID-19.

The CDR3 spells CASSVAGDTDTQYF. DNA of the CDR3: TGTGCCAGCAGTGTGGCGGGGGACACAGATACGCAGTATTTT. The chain employs TRBV2 and TRBJ2-3, with TRBD2 matching 7 bases. With 4 bases clipped from V and 2 bases from J, the junction kept 3 bases outside the gene matches. Germline CDR1 is SNHLY and CDR2 is FYNNEI. The CDR3 contains 14 residues.

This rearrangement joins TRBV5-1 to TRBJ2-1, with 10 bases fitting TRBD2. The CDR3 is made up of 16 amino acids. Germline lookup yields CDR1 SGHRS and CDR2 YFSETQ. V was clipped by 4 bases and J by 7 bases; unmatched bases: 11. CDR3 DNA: TGCGCCAGCAGCCTCTACAGGCTAGCGGGAGAGAATGAGCAGTTCTTC. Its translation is CASSLYRLAGENEQFF.

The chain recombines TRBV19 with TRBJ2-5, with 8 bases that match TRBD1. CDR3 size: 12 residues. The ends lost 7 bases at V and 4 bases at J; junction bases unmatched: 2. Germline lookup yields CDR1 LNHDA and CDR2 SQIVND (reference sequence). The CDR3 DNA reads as TGTGCCAGTACAGGGGGCGCAGAGACCCAGTACTTC. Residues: CASTGGAETQYF.

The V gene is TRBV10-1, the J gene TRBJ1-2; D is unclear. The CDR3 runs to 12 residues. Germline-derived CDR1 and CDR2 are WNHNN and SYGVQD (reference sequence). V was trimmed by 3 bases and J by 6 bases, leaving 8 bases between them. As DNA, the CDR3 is TGCGCCAGCAGTGAAAGAGGAGATGGCTACACCTTC. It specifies CASSERGDGYTF.

As DNA, the CDR3 is TGTGCCAGTAGCCGGACAGAACCTCTCCCCGGGGAGCTGTTTTTT. It specifies CASSRTEPLPGELFF. The J gene is TRBJ2-2, the V gene TRBV19; D possibly corresponds to TRBD1 (6 bases). Germline CDR1 LNHDA, CDR2 SQIVND (reference sequence). Trimming took 6 bases from V and 6 from J, leaving 17 bases between them. The CDR3 has 15 amino acids. Full variable domain (rest looked up from reference TRBV19 and TRBJ2-2): DGGITQSPKYLFRKEGQNVTLSCEQNLNHDAMYWYRQDPGQGLRLIYYSQIVNDFQKGDIAEGYSVSREKKESFPLTVTSAQKNPTAFYLCASSRTEPLPGELFFGEGSRLTVL.

CDR3 in amino acids: CASRDRAGENTDTQYF. Written as DNA, the CDR3 is TGTGCCAGTAGGGATAGAGCGGGAGAGAACACAGATACGCAGTATTTT. The rearrangement uses TRBV19 and TRBJ2-3, with 8 bases fitting TRBD2. The CDR3 consists of 16 residues. CDR1 is LNHDA, CDR2 SQIVND, per germline (reference sequence). Trimming cost V 6 bases and J 2 bases; bases outside gene matches: 10.

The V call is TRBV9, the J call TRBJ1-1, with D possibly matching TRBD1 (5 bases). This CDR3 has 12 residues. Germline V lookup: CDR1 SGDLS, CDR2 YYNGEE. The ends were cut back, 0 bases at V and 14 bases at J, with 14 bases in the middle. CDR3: CASSVEGEGEFF. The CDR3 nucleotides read TGTGCCAGCAGCGTAGAAGGGGAGGGAGAGTTCTTT.

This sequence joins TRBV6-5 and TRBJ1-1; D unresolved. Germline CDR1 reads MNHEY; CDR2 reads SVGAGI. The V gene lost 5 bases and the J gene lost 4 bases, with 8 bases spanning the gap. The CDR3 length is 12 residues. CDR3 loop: CASSQLSTEAFF. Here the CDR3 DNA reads TGTGCCAGCAGTCAATTGAGCACTGAAGCTTTCTTT.

CDR3 in amino acids: CASSWRGNEQFF. CDR3 bases: TGTGCCAGTAGTTGGAGGGGCAATGAGCAGTTCTTC. V usage is TRBV19 and J usage is TRBJ2-1; D is possibly TRBD2 (6 bases). There are 12 residues in the CDR3. The V end was cut by 5 bases, the J end by 6 bases, with 8 bases between. The germline V gene encodes CDR1 LNHDA and CDR2 SQIVND (reference sequence).

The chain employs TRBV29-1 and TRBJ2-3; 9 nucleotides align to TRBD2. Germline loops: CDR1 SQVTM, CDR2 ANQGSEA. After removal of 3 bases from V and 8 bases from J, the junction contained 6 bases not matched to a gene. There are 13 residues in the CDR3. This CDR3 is CSVDRREGGTQYF. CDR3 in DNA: TGCAGCGTTGATCGGCGGGAGGGAGGTACGCAGTATTTT.

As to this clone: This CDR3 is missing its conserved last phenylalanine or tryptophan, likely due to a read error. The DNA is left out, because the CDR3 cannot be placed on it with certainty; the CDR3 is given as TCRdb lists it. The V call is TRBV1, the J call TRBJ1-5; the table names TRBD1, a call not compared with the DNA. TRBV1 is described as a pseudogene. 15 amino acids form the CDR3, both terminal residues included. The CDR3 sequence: CTSSQEKGALAMRTI.

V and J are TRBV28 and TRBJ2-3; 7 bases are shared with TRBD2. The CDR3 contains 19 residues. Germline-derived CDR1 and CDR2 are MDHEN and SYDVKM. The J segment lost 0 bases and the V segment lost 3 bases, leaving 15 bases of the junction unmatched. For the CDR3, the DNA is TGTGCCAGCAGTTTCTTGGCGGGAGAGGATACTATTAGCACAGATACGCAGTATTTT. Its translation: CASSFLAGEDTISTDTQYF.